The clone carrying this TCR beta chain was seen ten or more times. Its antigen is undetermined. Ophthalmopathy cases scored 3 or more on the Clinical Activity Score and 4 or more on NOSPECS grade, with duration below 3 months. This entry is derived from a study of T cells in Graves' hyperthyroidism and ophthalmopathy. Study results and limitations: Most thyroid clonotypes expanded above 0.001 appeared in blood too.

The CDR3 regions of TCR beta were amplified from RNA transcripts. The HTBI primer set was used in a first-round RT-PCR of the TCR CDR3. MiXCR, applied by TCRdb to the multiplex PCR reads, yields one record per CDR3 protein. The table has over 350,000 distinct CDR3 sequences, over 12% seen once. Sequenced input: blood. This TCR was recovered from a man between 50 and 59 years old with Graves' ophthalmopathy.

CDR3 sequence reads: CASSRQVNTEAFF. CDR3 nucleotides: TGTGCCAGCAGTAGACAGGTGAACACTGAAGCTTTCTTT. The genes are TRBV6-1 and TRBJ1-1; TRBD1 might be the D (6 bases). V was cut by 5 bases and J by 0 bases, with 7 bases left in between. Germline loops: CDR1 MNHNS, CDR2 SASEGT. CDR3 length: 13 amino acids.